This TCR beta chain was recorded in a study of shared clonotypes between healthy human individuals. Sequencing used immunoSEQ multiplex PCR; TCRdb keeps in-frame clones, though not all of them. The sample has about 1.1 million clones; approximately 78% are singletons. This clone has only a few counts. The sequencing input was memory CD4+ T cells from PBMCs. Sample subset: CD45RA-negative fraction. The sequence was obtained from a man younger than 35 in good health. Some clones in this sample may be carry-over from other donors' samples.

In DNA, the CDR3 is TGTGCCAGCAGCTTAGAGGATACAGAAGCTTTCTTT. It encodes CASSLEDTEAFF. J is TRBJ1-1 and V is TRBV7-9, with D unresolved. This CDR3 region has 12 residues. Trimming shortened V by 1 base and J by 8 bases, and 8 bases separated the two germline ends. CDR1 and CDR2 from the germline V gene are SEHNR and FQNEAQ (reference sequence).